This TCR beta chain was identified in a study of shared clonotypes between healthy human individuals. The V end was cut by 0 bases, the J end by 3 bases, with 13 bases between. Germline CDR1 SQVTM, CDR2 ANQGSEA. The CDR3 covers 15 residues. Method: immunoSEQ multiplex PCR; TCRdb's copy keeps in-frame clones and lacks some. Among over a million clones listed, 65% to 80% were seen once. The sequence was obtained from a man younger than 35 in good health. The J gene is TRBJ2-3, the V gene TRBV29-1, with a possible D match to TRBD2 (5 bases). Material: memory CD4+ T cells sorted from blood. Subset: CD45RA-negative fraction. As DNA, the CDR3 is TGCAGCGTTGAAGAAGCAAGCGGAAAGACAGATACGCAGTATTTT. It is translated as CSVEEASGKTDTQYF.